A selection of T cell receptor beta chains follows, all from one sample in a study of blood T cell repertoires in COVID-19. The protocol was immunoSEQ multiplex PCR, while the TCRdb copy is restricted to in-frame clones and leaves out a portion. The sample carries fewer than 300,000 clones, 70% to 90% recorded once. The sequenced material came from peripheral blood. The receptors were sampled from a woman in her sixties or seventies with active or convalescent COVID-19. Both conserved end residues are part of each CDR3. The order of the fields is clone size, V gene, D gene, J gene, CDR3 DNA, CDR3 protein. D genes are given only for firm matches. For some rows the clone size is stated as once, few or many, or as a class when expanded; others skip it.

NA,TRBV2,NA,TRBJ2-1,TGTGCCAGCAGTGAGGGGCTAGCGCCCTACAATGAGCAGTTCTTC,CASSEGLAPYNEQFF
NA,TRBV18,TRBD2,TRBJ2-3,TGTGCCAGCTCAACGCTGGGGCCGGGGACTAGCGGGACTAGTAGGGATACGCAGTATTTT,CASSTLGPGTSGTSRDTQYF
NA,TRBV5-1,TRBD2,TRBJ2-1,TGCGCCAGCAGCACACCGGGACTAGCGGGGGGCGTCTCCTACAATGAGCAGTTCTTC,CASSTPGLAGGVSYNEQFF
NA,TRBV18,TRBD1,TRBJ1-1,TGTGCCAGCTCACCACCCCAGACAGGGCTGAACACTGAAGCTTTCTTT,CASSPPQTGLNTEAFF
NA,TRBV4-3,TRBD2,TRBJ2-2,TGCGCCAGCAGCGCTAAGATGGCTAGCGGGGGCACCGGGGAGCTGTTTTTT,CASSAKMASGGTGELFF
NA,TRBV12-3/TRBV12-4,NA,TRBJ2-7,TGTGCCAGCAGTCCAGGGTACGAGCAGTACTTC,CASSPGYEQYF
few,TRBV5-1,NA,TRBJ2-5,TGCGCCAGCAGGGTCGGAGGGGCCGGAGAGACCCAGTACTTC,CASRVGGAGETQYF
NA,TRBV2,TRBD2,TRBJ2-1,TGTGCCAGCAGCACGCTAGCGGGAACCTACAATGAGCAGTTCTTC,CASSTLAGTYNEQFF
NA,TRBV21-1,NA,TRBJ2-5,TGTGCCAGCAGCAAAGACAGGGGGACGGAGACCCAGTACTTC,CASSKDRGTETQYF
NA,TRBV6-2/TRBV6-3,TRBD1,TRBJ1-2,TGTGCCAGCAGCCTGACAGGGGGCTGGAGCGGCTACACCTTC,CASSLTGGWSGYTF
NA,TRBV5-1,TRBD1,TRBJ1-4,TGCGCCAGCAGCCTACGACAGGGACTGGGGACTAATGAAAAACTGTTTTTT,CASSLRQGLGTNEKLFF
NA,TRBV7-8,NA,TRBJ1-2,TGTGCCAGCAGTACAGAAAACAGGGCGGACTATGGCTACACCTTC,CASSTENRADYGYTF
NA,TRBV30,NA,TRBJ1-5,TGTGCCTGGAGTACAGGACCCCTTGCAAATCAGCCCCAGCATTTT,CAWSTGPLANQPQHF
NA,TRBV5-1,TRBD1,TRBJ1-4,TGCGCCAGCAGCCCCGGACAGGGCGAAAAACTGTTTTTT,CASSPGQGEKLFF